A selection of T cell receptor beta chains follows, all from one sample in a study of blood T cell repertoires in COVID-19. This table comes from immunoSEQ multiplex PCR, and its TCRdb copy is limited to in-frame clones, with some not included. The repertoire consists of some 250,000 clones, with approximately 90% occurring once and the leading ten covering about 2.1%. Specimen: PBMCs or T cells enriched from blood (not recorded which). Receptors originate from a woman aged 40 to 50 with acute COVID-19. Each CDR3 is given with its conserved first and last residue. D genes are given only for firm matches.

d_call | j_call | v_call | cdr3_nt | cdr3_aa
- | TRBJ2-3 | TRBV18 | TGTGCCAGCTCACCGTCTCTAGGTCAGCCAGATACGCAGTATTTT | CASSPSLGQPDTQYF
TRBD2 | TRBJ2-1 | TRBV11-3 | TGTGCCAGCAGCTCCCTAGCGGGAGGGTACAATGAGCAGTTCTTC | CASSSLAGGYNEQFF
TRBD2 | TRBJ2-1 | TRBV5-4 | TGTGCCAGCAGCTCAGATACTAGCGGGGGGACCTACAATGAGCAGTTCTTC | CASSSDTSGGTYNEQFF
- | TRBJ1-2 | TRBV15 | TGTGCCACCAGCAGAGATCCAGGGGAAGTATTGTACACCTTC | CATSRDPGEVLYTF
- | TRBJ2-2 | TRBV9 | TGTGCCAGCAGCCCGACTAGAGTAGGTACCGGGGAGCTGTTTTTT | CASSPTRVGTGELFF
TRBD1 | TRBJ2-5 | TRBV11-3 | TGTGCCAGCAGCCTTTTCGGGACAGGGAGCGAGACCCAGTACTTC | CASSLFGTGSETQYF
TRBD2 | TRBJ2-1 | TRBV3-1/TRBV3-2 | TGTGCCAGCAGCCAAGTAGGCGGGGGGGCCTTTGAGCAGTTCTTC | CASSQVGGGAFEQFF
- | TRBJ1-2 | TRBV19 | TGTGCCAGTAGTATAGGACACTCCTTCTATGGCTACACCTTC | CASSIGHSFYGYTF
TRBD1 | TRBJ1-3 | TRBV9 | TGTGCCAGCAGCGTAGACGGACAGGGAAGAAACACCATATATTTT | CASSVDGQGRNTIYF
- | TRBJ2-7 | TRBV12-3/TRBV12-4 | TGTGCCAGCAGTTTCAATTCCTACGAGCAGTACTTC | CASSFNSYEQYF
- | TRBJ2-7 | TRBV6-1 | TGTGCCAGCAGTGAAGGTGGGAGTAGGCTCTACGAGCAGTACTTC | CASSEGGSRLYEQYF
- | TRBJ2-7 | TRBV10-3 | TGTGCCATCAGTGAGTCCGACCCGAGTATGAGGTACGAGCAGTACTTC | CAISESDPSMRYEQYF
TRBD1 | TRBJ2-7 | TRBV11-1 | TGTGCCAGCAGCTTAGCTGGGGACAGTTTCTACGAGCAGTACTTC | CASSLAGDSFYEQYF
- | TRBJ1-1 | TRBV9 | TGTGCCAGCAACAGGGCGGAAGGGAACACTGAAGCTTTCTTT | CASNRAEGNTEAFF
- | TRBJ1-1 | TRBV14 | TGTGCCAGCAGCCAAGAATGGTTACAGACGGGGACTGAAGCTTTCTTT | CASSQEWLQTGTEAFF
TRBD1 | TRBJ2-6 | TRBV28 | TGTGCCAGCAGTTTGTGGACAGGGGCCGGTGGGGGGGCCAACGTCCTGACTTTC | CASSLWTGAGGGANVLTF